This entry is about one TCR beta chain. Stated time point: pretreatment peripheral blood. The study collected 1 to 8 samples per patient, pretreatment and on-treatment. The CDR3 consists of 14 residues. The V segment lost 1 base and the J segment 2 bases; nucleotides outside the gene matches: 5. CDR1 and CDR2 (germline): SQVTM, ANQGSEA. Clones were read by immunoSEQ multiplex PCR, and TCRdb kept only the in-frame ones, dropping some. The data contain 50,000 to 65,000 clones, roughly 79% of them singletons. This sample was taken from a study of PD-L1 blockade in urothelial cancer. Study at large: Of prior chemotherapy regimens, patients had received between 0 and 3.

The chain employs TRBV29-1 and TRBJ2-7; the match to TRBD1 covers 7 bases. The sequence came from a man between 70 and 80 years old with urothelial cancer. This specimen consisted of PBMCs, obtained around atezolizumab (anti-PD-L1) treatment. CDR3 bases: TGCAGCGTTGAAGGGTGGGGACAGACCTACGAGCAGTACTTC. This encodes CSVEGWGQTYEQYF.